This T cell receptor (beta chain) emerged from a study of STAT3 mutations in large granular lymphocyte leukemia. The wider study: Among longitudinally sequenced T-LGLL patients, roughly half had canonical activating STAT3 mutations detected.

Study-level points and caveats: In T-cell large granular lymphocyte leukemia, about half of patients showed multiple immunodominant subclonotypes. Persisting codominant clonotypes may have hidden a small pathogenic clone.

This CDR3 has 14 residues. Germline V gives CDR1 SGHRS, CDR2 YFSETQ. Trimming at V came to 4 bases and at J to 3 bases, leaving 4 bases not matched to a gene. A word on this clone: Its antigen is as yet unknown.

The repertoire was sequenced with immunoSEQ multiplex PCR; TCRdb's copy has only in-frame clones and lacks some. The sample records about 4,600 clones, roughly 49% being singletons. This sequence joins TRBV5-1 and TRBJ2-5; TRBD1 aligns across 9 bases. The source material was peripheral blood mononuclear cells. This TCR came from a man aged 55 to 70 with T-cell large granular lymphocyte leukemia. Some clones in this sample may be carry-over from other donors' samples. Written as DNA, the CDR3 is TGCGCCAGCAGCCTCGGGACAGGGAAAGAGACCCAGTACTTC. It translates to CASSLGTGKETQYF.